The present T cell receptor beta chain was sequenced within a study of blood T cell repertoires in COVID-19. Study information: Sites across the United States, Italy and Spain contributed samples from acute and convalescent COVID-19. In each case, the material was cDNA or gDNA derived from T cells, B-cell-depleted T cells, or PBMCs.

Method: immunoSEQ multiplex PCR; TCRdb's copy keeps in-frame clones and lacks some. Here the sample spans 90,000 to 140,000 clones, approximately 81% being singletons. The length of the CDR3 is 15 residues. V was pared by 5 bases and J by 4 bases, with 4 bases of the junction left unmatched. From germline, CDR1 is MNHEY and CDR2 SMNVEV (reference sequence). This clone was seen only once. The receptor's source is an elderly man with acute or convalescent COVID-19. The sample taken for sequencing was peripheral blood. The chain joins TRBV27 to TRBJ2-7; TRBD2 aligns across 14 bases. CDR3 nucleotides: TGTGCCAGCAGTCCGGGACTAGCGGGAGCGTACGAGCAGTACTTC. The encoded protein is CASSPGLAGAYEQYF.